This TCR beta chain derives from a study of shared clonotypes between healthy human individuals (dated by TCRdb to 2019 to 2021). About the study as a whole: Two women and three men aged 18 to 49 years were included in the cohort. For each donor, CD4 naive and CD4 memory were each run on three plates, CD8 naive on two plates, and CD8 memory on one plate. Blood TCR repertoires of several healthy adults were deeply sequenced to estimate repertoire size and the extent of clonotype sharing between individuals. Different laboratories and diverse techniques were used to prepare libraries and sequence TCR repertoires, to increase sequencing depth and limit assay-specific biases. Each donor's leukapheresis produced roughly between roughly 0.85 and 9.5 billion PBMCs.

Using the deep immunoSEQ assay, TCR CDR3 regions were amplified from genomic DNA by multiplex PCR. For each cell subset, the extracted genomic DNA was distributed evenly across all wells of several immunoSEQ 96-well plates, and each plate served as one replicate. For sorted subsets, around 200 ng genomic DNA, equal to some 28,000 T cell genomes, was loaded into each replicate PCR. Purified libraries were measured with a Qubit 3.0 fluorometer, size-checked on a Bioanalyzer 2100, and measured again with the KAPA Library Quantification kit. Every immunoSEQ 96-well plate was sequenced on a dedicated single-read 150-cycle Illumina NextSeq 550 flow cell. For the original study's pipeline: Because the immunoSEQ output included only junctional sequences and no quality scores, the filtering could not be the same as the filtering used for full-length reads. Sequences were annotated with PyIR, a Python wrapper for IgBLAST v1.9, and V/J genes and CDR3 were assigned using IMGT germline references. Reads were removed for weak V/J assignments (E-value above 1e-6), missing CDR3, stop codons, out-of-frame junctions, or ambiguous translated residues. V3J clonotypes were defined by identical inferred V gene, J gene, and CDR3 amino acid sequence. The percentage overlap between two repertoires was calculated by dividing the number of shared unique clonotypes by the size of the smaller repertoire. Repertoire richness was assessed with RTK rarefaction, the Chao1 estimator, and Recon v2.1 estimates of unobserved clonotypes. Generation probabilities were computed with OLGA for all TCRbeta clonotypes obtained by the gDNA method from several donors. Drawn from immuneACCESS, this table holds only the in-frame rearrangements with V and J called that TCRdb kept. Clones are partly lost; checked studies trace under half to an unresolved V gene and leave the rest unexplained. The V and J calls and the clone size are those of that table, but D and trimming were determined from the DNA. In all, the sample holds millions of clones, and roughly 94% of those were seen once. The top ten constitute 0.13% of the sample.

About this clone: The antigen this receptor binds is unknown. No per-base quality is available; no much larger clone lies one base away.

The donors were healthy, HIV-negative adults who had no recently reported acute infections or vaccinations. Every donor was a Caucasian adult living in Nashville, Tennessee, USA. Magnetic negative selection was used to enrich CD4+ T cells, after which naive cells were positively selected on CD45RA and the negative fraction became the memory subset. Blood was collected by leukapheresis, and PBMCs were isolated by Ficoll-Histopaque density gradient centrifugation and then cryopreserved in liquid nitrogen vapor phase. Analytical flow cytometry was used to check the purity and quantity of every magnetically sorted T cell population. Genomic DNA was isolated from every sorted fraction and measured by UV absorbance on a Nanodrop 2000c. CDR1 and CDR2 are drawn from the germline V gene: MNHNS, SASEGT. The CDR3 runs 15 amino acids, cysteine and phenylalanine included. Only CDR3 DNA is held: 45 bases, read in frame from base 1. Trimming removed 6 bases from V and 5 bases from J; the gene matches leave 7 bases unexplained.

What the work shows at the level of the full study, not this receptor alone: Compared with non-shared clonotypes, the clonotypes found in all four sorted-subset donors had higher generation probabilities. Across a few donors, approximately 4.9% of naive CD4, roughly 3.3% of naive CD8, under 2.5% of memory CD4, and roughly 0.4% of memory CD8 clonotypes were shared. Pairwise subsampling led to the expectation that sequencing depth would affect the degree of clonotype sharing among donors. Even with the large sequencing depth, rarefaction of the sorted-subset datasets indicated that sequencing was incomplete. The genetic and exposure-history diversity represented was limited by the small number of donors. Only blood was sampled, and tissue TCR repertoires likely differ from those in blood. Estimated clonotype richness was generally larger for naive than for memory subsets.

The sample was naive CD4+ T cells sorted from blood. What the cell subset or site label conveys for this sample: CD45RA+ positively selected. The TCR sequence derives from a man aged 18 to 30 in good health. The sequence joins TRBV6-1 to TRBJ1-1, and TRBD1 matches 12 of the central bases. The DNA sequence is as follows: TGTGCCAGCAGGGGACAGGGGGCGATTTGGACTGAAGCTTTCTTT. This codes for CASRGQGAIWTEAFF.